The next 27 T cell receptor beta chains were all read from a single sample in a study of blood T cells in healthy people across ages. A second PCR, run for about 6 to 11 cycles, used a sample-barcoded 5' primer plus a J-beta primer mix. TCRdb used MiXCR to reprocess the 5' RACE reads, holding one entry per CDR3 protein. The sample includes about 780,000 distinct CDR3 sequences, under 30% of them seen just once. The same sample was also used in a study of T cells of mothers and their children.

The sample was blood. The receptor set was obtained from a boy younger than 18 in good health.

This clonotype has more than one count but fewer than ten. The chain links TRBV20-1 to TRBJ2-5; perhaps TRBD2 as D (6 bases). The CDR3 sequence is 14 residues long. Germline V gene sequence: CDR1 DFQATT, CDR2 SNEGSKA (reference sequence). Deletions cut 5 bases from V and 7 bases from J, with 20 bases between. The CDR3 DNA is TGCAGTGCTCACCGGGCGGAGGGGAAAGTGACCCAGTACTTC. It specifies CSAHRAEGKVTQYF.

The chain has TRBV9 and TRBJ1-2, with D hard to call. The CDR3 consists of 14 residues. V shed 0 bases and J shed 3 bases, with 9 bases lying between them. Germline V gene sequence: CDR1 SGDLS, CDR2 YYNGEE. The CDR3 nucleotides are TGTGCCAGCAGCGTAGAAGGGAAGGACTATGGCTACACCTTC. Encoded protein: CASSVEGKDYGYTF.

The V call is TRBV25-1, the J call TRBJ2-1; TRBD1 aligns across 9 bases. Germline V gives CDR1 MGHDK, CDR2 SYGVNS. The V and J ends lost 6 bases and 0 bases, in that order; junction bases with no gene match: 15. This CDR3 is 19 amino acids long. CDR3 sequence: CASRKEGQGFGFSYNEQFF. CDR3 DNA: TGTGCCAGCAGGAAGGAGGGACAGGGTTTTGGGTTCTCCTACAATGAGCAGTTCTTC.

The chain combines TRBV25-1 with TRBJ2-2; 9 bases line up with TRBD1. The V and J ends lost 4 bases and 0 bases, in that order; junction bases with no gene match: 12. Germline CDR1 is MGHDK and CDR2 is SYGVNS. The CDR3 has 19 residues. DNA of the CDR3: TGTGCCAGCAGTGCATCGAGACAGGGGGGTTTCGCGAACACCGGGGAGCTGTTTTTT. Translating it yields CASSASRQGGFANTGELFF.

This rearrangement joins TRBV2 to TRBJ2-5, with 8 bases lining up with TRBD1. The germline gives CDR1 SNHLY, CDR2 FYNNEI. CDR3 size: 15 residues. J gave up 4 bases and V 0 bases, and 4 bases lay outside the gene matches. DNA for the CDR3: TGTGCCAGCAGTGAAGCCCAGGGACAGGTAGAGACCCAGTACTTC. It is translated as CASSEAQGQVETQYF.

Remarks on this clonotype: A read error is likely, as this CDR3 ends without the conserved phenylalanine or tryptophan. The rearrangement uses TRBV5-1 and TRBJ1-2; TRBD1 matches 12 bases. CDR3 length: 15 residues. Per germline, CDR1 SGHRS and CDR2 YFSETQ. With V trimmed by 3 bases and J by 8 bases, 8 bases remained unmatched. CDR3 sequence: CASSWDRGRTGGYTL. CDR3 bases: TGCGCCAGCAGCTGGGACAGGGGGCGCACCGGCGGCTACACCCTC.

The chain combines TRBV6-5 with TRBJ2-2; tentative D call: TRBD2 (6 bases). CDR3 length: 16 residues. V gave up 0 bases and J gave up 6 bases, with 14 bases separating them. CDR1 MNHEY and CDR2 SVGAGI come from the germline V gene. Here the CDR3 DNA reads TGTGCCAGCAGTTACTCCCGGGTTGCGGGACCCGGGGAGCTGTTTTTT. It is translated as CASSYSRVAGPGELFF.

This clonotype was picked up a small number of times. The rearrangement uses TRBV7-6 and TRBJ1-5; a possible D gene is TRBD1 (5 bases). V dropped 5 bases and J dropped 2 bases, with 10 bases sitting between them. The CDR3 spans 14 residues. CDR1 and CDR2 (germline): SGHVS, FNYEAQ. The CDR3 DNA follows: TGTGCCAGCAGCCAGGGAGGTGGCAATCAGCCCCAGCATTTT. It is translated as CASSQGGGNQPQHF.

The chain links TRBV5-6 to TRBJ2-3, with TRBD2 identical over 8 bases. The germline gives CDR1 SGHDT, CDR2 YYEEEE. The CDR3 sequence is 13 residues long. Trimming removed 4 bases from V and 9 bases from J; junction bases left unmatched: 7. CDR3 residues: CASSPSTSATQYF. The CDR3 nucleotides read TGTGCCAGCAGCCCGTCGACTAGCGCGACGCAGTATTTT.

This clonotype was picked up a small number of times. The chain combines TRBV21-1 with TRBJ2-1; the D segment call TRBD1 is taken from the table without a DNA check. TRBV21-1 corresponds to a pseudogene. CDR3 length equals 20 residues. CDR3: CASSPSPETGEKGANNEQFF. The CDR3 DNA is TGTGCCAGCAGCCCCAGCCCAGAGACAGGGGAAAAAGGTGCAAACAATGAGCAGTTCTTC.

CDR3 nucleotides: TGTGCCAGCAGCTTAGTAGTGAGCAGGCCTAACACTGAAGCTTTCTTT. The encoded protein is CASSLVVSRPNTEAFF. The V and J genes are TRBV11-2 and TRBJ1-1; D not certain. The V end was cut by 1 base, the J end by 2 bases, with 14 bases between. The germline V gene has CDR1 SGHAT and CDR2 FQNNGV. CDR3 size: 16 residues.

This chain's CDR3 is CSAVRVSGGAGGANVLTF. Here the CDR3 DNA reads TGCAGTGCCGTCCGTGTGAGCGGGGGGGCCGGAGGGGCCAACGTCCTGACTTTC. The chain links TRBV20-1 to TRBJ2-6; 10 bases agree with TRBD2. The CDR3 consists of 18 residues. V trimming: 6 bases; J trimming: 4 bases; junction bases outside the gene matches: 15. Germline V gene data show CDR1 as DFQATT and CDR2 as SNEGSKA (reference sequence).

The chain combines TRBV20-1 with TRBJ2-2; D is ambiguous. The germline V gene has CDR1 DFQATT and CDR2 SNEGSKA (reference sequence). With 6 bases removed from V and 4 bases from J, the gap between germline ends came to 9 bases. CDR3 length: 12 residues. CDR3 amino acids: CSAWLGTGELFF. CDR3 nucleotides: TGCAGTGCATGGCTAGGCACCGGGGAGCTGTTTTTT.

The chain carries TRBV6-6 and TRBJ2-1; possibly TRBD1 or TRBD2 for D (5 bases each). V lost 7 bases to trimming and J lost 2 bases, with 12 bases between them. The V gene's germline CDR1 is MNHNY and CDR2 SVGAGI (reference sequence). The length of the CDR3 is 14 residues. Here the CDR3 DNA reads TGTGCCAGCATGGGGGAAGGGGCCTACAATGAGCAGTTCTTC. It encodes CASMGEGAYNEQFF.

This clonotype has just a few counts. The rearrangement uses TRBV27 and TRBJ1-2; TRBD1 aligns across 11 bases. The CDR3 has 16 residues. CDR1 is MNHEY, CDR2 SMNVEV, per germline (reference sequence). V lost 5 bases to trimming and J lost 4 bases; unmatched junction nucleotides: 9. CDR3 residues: CASSVGQGEVFYGYTF. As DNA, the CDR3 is TGTGCCAGCAGTGTGGGACAGGGGGAAGTTTTCTATGGCTACACCTTC.

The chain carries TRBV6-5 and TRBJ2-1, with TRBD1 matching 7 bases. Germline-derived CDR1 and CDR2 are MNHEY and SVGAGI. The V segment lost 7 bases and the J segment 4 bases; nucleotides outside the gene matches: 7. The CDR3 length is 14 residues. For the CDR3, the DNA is TGTGCCAGCACCAAATCGGGACAGTACAATGAGCAGTTCTTC. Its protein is CASTKSGQYNEQFF.

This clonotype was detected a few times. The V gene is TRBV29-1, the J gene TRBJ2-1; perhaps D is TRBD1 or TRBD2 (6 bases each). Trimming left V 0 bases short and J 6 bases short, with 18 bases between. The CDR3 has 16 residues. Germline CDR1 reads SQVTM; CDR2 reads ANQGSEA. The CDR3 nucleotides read TGCAGCGTTGAAGATCAGAGGGGGGCGATATTCAATGAGCAGTTCTTC. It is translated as CSVEDQRGAIFNEQFF.

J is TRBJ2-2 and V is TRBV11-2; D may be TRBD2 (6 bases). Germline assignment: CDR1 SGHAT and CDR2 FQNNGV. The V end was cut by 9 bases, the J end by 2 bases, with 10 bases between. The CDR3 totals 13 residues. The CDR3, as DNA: TGTGCCAGTGGGACTTTTAACACCGGGGAGCTGTTTTTT. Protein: CASGTFNTGELFF.

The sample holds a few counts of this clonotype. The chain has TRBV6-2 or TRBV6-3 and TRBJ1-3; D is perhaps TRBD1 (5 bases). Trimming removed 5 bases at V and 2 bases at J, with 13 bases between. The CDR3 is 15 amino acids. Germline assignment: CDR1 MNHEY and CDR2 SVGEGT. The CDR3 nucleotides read TGTGCCAGCAGTGTCCTCGTGGGGCCTGGAAACACCATATATTTT. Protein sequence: CASSVLVGPGNTIYF.

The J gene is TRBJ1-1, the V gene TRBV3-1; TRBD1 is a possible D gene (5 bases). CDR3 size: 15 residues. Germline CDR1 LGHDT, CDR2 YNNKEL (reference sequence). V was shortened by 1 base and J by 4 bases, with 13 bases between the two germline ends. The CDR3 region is CASSQVGGWSTEAFF. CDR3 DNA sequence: TGTGCCAGCAGCCAAGTCGGGGGTTGGAGCACTGAAGCTTTCTTT.

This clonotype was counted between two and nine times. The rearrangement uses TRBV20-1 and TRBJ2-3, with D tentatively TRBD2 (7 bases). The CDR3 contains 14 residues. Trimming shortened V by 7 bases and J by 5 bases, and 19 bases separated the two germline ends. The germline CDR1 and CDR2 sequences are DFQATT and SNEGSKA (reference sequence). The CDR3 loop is CSGRGGGAGDTQYF. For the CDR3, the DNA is TGCAGTGGCCGGGGCGGGGGCGCGGGAGATACGCAGTATTTT.

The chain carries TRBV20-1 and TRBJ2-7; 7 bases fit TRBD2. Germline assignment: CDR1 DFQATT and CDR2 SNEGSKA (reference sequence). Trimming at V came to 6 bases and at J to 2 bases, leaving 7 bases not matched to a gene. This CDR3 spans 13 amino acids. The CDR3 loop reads CSAPGLSAYEQYF. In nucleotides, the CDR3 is TGCAGTGCCCCGGGACTATCAGCCTACGAGCAGTACTTC.

CDR3 region: CASRPYPDREDYGYTF. CDR3 bases: TGTGCCAGCAGGCCCTACCCGGACAGGGAAGACTATGGCTACACCTTC. The rearrangement uses TRBV6-1 and TRBJ1-2; 8 bases are a match to TRBD1. Germline V gene data show CDR1 as MNHNS and CDR2 as SASEGT. The CDR3 has 16 amino acids. V dropped 6 bases and J dropped 3; count of bases not matched to a gene: 12.

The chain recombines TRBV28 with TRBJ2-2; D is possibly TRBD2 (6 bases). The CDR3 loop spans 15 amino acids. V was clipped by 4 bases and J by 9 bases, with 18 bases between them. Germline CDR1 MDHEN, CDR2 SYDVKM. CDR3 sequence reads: CASSWAWEAGWELFF. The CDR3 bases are TGTGCCAGCAGTTGGGCTTGGGAGGCCGGCTGGGAGCTGTTTTTT. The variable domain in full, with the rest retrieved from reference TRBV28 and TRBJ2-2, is DVKVTQSSRYLVKRTGEKVFLECVQDMDHENMFWYRQDPGLGLRLIYFSYDVKMKEKGDIPEGYSVSREKKERFSLILESASTNQTSMYLCASSWAWEAGWELFFGEGSRLTVL.

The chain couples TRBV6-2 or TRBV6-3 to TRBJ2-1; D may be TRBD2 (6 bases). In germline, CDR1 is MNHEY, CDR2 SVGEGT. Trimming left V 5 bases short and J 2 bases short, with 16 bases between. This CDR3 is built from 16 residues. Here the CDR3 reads CASSPPGTRAYNEQFF. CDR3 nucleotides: TGTGCCAGCAGTCCACCCGGGACTCGGGCCTACAATGAGCAGTTCTTC.

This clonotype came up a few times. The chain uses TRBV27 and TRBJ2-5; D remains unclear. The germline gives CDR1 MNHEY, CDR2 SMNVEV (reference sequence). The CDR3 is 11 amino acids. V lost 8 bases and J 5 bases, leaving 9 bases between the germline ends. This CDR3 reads CASLRQETQYF. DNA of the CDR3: TGTGCCAGCCTCCGGCAGGAGACCCAGTACTTC.

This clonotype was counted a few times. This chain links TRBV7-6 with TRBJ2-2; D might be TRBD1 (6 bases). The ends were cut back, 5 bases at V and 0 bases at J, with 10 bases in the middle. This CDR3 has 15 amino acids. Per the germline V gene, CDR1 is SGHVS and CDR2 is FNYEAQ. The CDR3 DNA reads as TGTGCCAGCAGCCCGTGGGACACGAACACCGGGGAGCTGTTTTTT. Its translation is CASSPWDTNTGELFF.